Listed below are T cell receptor beta chains from one sample, sequenced in a study of blood T cell repertoires in COVID-19. Here immunoSEQ multiplex PCR was the method, and the copy in TCRdb shows in-frame clones only, minus some. The repertoire holds around 260,000 clones, with 80% to 90% as singletons. Sequenced sample: peripheral blood. These receptors originate from a woman in her 70s with COVID-19, enrolled during active disease. Each CDR3 is given with its conserved first and last residue. The D gene is left open where the match is weak.

d_call	v_call	j_call	cdr3_nt	cdr3_aa
NA	TRBV11-2	TRBJ2-1	TGTGCCAGCCGAAACCCAGGGCGGGGTGCCTACAATGAGCAGTTCTTC	CASRNPGRGAYNEQFF
NA	TRBV7-3	TRBJ2-2	TGTGCCAGCAGCTTTATCACCGGGGAGCTGTTTTTT	CASSFITGELFF
NA	TRBV7-8	TRBJ2-7	TGTGCCAGCAGCCTAAACAGCGGTGGGGTCTACGAGCAGTACTTC	CASSLNSGGVYEQYF
NA	TRBV18	TRBJ2-5	TGTGCCAGCTCACCGACTCAGAATTTGGGAGAGACCCAGTACTTC	CASSPTQNLGETQYF
TRBD1	TRBV7-6	TRBJ2-1	TGTGCCAGCAGCACCGGGACAGGTGTAAGGAATGAGCAGTTCTTC	CASSTGTGVRNEQFF
NA	TRBV28	TRBJ1-4	TGTGCCAGCAGTTGGAGGAGAGCGCTTGAAAAACTGTTTTTT	CASSWRRALEKLFF
TRBD1	TRBV28	TRBJ1-5	TGTGCCAGCAGATATCCGGGACAGGGCAATCAGCCCCAGCATTTT	CASRYPGQGNQPQHF
NA	TRBV6-2/TRBV6-3	TRBJ1-1	TGTGCCAGCAGTTACGAGCAGGCGAAAGCTTTCTTT	CASSYEQAKAFF
TRBD1	TRBV30	TRBJ1-1	TGTGCCTGGGACTACAGGGGGTTGACTGAAGCTTTCTTT	CAWDYRGLTEAFF
NA	TRBV5-4	TRBJ2-1	TGTGCCAGCAGCTTGGACGTGGGAGAGGTAAATGAGCAGTTCTTC	CASSLDVGEVNEQFF
TRBD1	TRBV11-1	TRBJ2-1	TGTGCCAGCAGCCGGACAGGGAGATACAATGAGCAGTTCTTC	CASSRTGRYNEQFF
TRBD1	TRBV19	TRBJ1-5	TGTGCCAGTAGCAAGGGACAGGGGTATAATGGCAATCAGCCCCAGCATTTT	CASSKGQGYNGNQPQHF
TRBD2	TRBV28	TRBJ2-3	TGTGCCAGCAGTCCGGAGGGACTAGCGGGAGGGCCAGATACGCAGTATTTT	CASSPEGLAGGPDTQYF
NA	TRBV5-6	TRBJ2-7	TGTGCCAGCAGCAGGACCAGGGGCTACGAGCAGTACTTC	CASSRTRGYEQYF
TRBD2	TRBV28	TRBJ2-5	TGTGCCAGCAGCATAGTTTATGATACTAGCGGGGGAGAGACCCAGTACTTC	CASSIVYDTSGGETQYF
NA	TRBV6-6	TRBJ1-2	TGTGCCAGCAGTAGACAGGCCACGGACTATGGCTACACCTTC	CASSRQATDYGYTF
TRBD2	TRBV2	TRBJ2-1	TGTGCCAGCAGGCCCGGGACTAGCGGGAGTTATGAGCAGTTCTTC	CASRPGTSGSYEQFF
NA	TRBV4-2	TRBJ1-1	TGTGCCAGCAGCCAAGAACAGATGAACACTGAAGCTTTCTTT	CASSQEQMNTEAFF
TRBD2	TRBV30	TRBJ2-3	TGTGCCTGGACCGGGACTAGCTCCTCCGCGCAGTATTTT	CAWTGTSSSAQYF
NA	TRBV6-1	TRBJ1-2	TGTGCCAGCAGTGAAGGAGCAGGGAAAGGGCCTGGCTACACCTTC	CASSEGAGKGPGYTF
NA	TRBV27	TRBJ2-1	TGTGCCAGCAGCCAACGACCAGGGGGGGAGCAGTTCTTC	CASSQRPGGEQFF
TRBD1	TRBV5-6	TRBJ2-7	TGTGCCAGCATCGAAGGACCGGGACAGACCTACGAGCAGTACTTC	CASIEGPGQTYEQYF
TRBD1	TRBV28	TRBJ2-5	TGTGCCAGCAGTTTTGTAGGGGGCAGGGAGACCCAGTACTTC	CASSFVGGRETQYF
TRBD1	TRBV19	TRBJ1-2	TGTGCCAGTACGTGGCGGCAGGGGGATTTTGGCTACACCTTC	CASTWRQGDFGYTF
TRBD2	TRBV25-1	TRBJ2-7	TGTGCCAGCAGTGAATGGTTGAGCGGGACCTACGAGCAGTACTTC	CASSEWLSGTYEQYF